This TCR beta chain derives from a study of circulating CD8 cells and anti-PD-1 response in melanoma. There are 15 residues in the CDR3. Germline assignment: CDR1 KGHDR and CDR2 SFDVKD. This clonotype appeared a single time. A junction boundary mismatches the germline segment, possibly from a read error. Sorting of live CD3+CD8+TCRalphabeta+ cells by PD-1 and/or TIGIT gave four subsets. Using around 15 ng of total RNA, TCR libraries were made with the QIAseq Immune Repertoire TCR panel. MiXCR, run by TCRdb on the reads, gives a single entry per CDR3 protein. The profile covers about 340 distinct CDR3 sequences, with approximately 8.2% appearing a single time and roughly two fifths taken by the ten largest.

The chain uses TRBV24-1 and TRBJ2-7, with D tentatively TRBD1 (5 bases). Sequenced here: CD8+ T cells from PBMCs, sampled at baseline or after one month of anti-PD-1 therapy (not recorded which). The receptor comes from a human donor with melanoma. The CDR3 region is CATSDPDSGFYERYF. The CDR3 coding sequence is TGCGCCACCAGTGATCCCGACTCAGGGTTCTACGAGCGGTACTTC.